This TCR beta chain was obtained from a study of vaccination effects on CD4 cells after COVID-19. Study in general: Each person got two doses of an mRNA SARS-CoV-2 vaccine, BNT162b2 or mRNA-1273. Study-wide findings and caveats: The study, lacking early post-infection timepoints, had few convalescent patients.

Sequenced by immunoSEQ multiplex PCR; TCRdb stores in-frame clones only, minus some. The sample carries 62,000 or so clones, about four fifths recorded once. CDR1 is SGDLS and CDR2 is YYNGEE in the germline V gene. The CDR3 covers 15 residues. Trimming removed 3 bases at V and 8 bases at J, with 18 bases between. Under the ViraFEST assay, PBMC were stimulated with viral peptide pools so that antigen-specific CD4+ T cells expanded. Sequencing was performed afterwards. The culture ran for approximately 10 days, and then CD4+ T cells were isolated. People in the vaccine group had not been infected with SARS-CoV-2 before, and their nucleocapsid antibodies were negative. Two million PBMC per well were cultured with approximately 10 IU/ml IL-2 and around 9.4 ug/ml peptides. Fresh IL-2-containing medium replaced half the medium on days 3 and 7. Of note for this clone: Its matching antigen is unknown.

The sequence came from a human donor who received a COVID-19 vaccine. The sample in question was CD4+ T cells from PBMCs cultured with SARS-CoV-2 spike peptides, obtained before COVID-19 vaccination. The chain combines TRBV9 with TRBJ2-1, with D perhaps matching TRBD2 (5 bases). This CDR3 is CASSAETGVRDEQFF. The CDR3, as DNA: TGTGCCAGCAGCGCCGAAACCGGGGTTCGGGATGAGCAGTTCTTC.